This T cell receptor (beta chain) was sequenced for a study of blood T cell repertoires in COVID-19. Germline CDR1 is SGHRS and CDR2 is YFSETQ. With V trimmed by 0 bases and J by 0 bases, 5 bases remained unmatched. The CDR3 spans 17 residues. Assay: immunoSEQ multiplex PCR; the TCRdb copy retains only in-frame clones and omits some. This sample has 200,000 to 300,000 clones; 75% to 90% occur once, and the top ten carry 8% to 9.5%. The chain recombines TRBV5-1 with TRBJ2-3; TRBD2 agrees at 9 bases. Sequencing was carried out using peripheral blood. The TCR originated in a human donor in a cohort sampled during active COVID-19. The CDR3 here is CASSLVTSGLSTDTQYF. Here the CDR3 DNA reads TGCGCCAGCAGCTTGGTCACTAGCGGGCTCAGCACAGATACGCAGTATTTT.